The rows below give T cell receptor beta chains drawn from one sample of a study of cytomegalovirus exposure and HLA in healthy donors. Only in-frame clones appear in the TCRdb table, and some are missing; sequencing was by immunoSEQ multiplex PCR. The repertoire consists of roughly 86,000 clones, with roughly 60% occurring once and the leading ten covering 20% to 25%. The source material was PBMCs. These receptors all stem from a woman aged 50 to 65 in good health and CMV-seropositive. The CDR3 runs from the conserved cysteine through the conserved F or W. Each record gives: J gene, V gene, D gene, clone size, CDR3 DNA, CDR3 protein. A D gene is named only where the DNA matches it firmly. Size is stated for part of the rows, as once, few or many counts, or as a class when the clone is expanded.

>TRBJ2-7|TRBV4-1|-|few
TGCGCCAGCAGCCAAGAACGAGCCTACGAGCAGTACTTC
CASSQERAYEQYF
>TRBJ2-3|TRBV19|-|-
TGTGCCAGTAGTACTCGCGCGGCGGGCACAGATACGCAGTATTTT
CASSTRAAGTDTQYF
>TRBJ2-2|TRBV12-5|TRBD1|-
TGTGCTAGTGGCTTCCTCGGGACAGCGGTACTCGCGAACACCGGGGAGCTGTTTTTT
CASGFLGTAVLANTGELFF
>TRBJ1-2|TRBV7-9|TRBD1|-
TGTGCCAGCAGCTTCCAGGACAGGCTGGGCTATGGCTACACCTTC
CASSFQDRLGYGYTF
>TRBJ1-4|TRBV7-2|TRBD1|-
TGTGCCAGCAGCTTACAACAGGGGGCAAATGAAAAACTGTTTTTT
CASSLQQGANEKLFF
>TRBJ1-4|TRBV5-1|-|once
TGCGCCAGCAGACCAGATACCCCGGAAAAACTGTTTTTT
CASRPDTPEKLFF
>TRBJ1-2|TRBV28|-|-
TGTGCCAGCATCCCCGCCGGACAGTCTCCCACTAACTATGGCTACACCTTC
CASIPAGQSPTNYGYTF
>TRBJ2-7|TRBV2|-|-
TGTGCCAGCAGTGAAGTTGGGCCGGGAACAACGCTCTACGAGCAGTACTTC
CASSEVGPGTTLYEQYF
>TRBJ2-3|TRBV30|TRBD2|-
TGTGCCTGCCCTAGCGGGGGGGGAGGCACAGATACGCAGTATTTT
CACPSGGGGTDTQYF
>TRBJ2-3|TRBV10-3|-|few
TGTGCCATCAGTGAGCTGAGAACCCGCACAGATACGCAGTATTTT
CAISELRTRTDTQYF
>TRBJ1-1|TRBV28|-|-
TGTGCCAGCAGACAATATACTGAAGCTTTCTTT
CASRQYTEAFF
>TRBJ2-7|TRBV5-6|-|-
TGTGCCAGCAGCCCCGTGACAGCCTCCTACGAGCAGTACTTC
CASSPVTASYEQYF
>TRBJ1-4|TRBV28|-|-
TGTGCCAGCAGTGGCTCGCCGACAGACACCTCCTACAATGAAAAACTGTTTTTT
CASSGSPTDTSYNEKLFF
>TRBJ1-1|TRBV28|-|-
TGTGCCAGCAGTTTAAGTCTTTCCGGGGGGAGGGGTAGGAGGACTGAAGCTTTCTTT
CASSLSLSGGRGRRTEAFF
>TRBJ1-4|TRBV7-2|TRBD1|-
TGTGCCAGCAGCTCCGGACAGGGGTCTTATGAAAAACTGTTTTTT
CASSSGQGSYEKLFF
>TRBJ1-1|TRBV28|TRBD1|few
TGTGCCAGCAGTCCCCGAAGGGGGCGGGTGAACACTGAAGCTTTCTTT
CASSPRRGRVNTEAFF
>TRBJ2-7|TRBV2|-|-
TGTGCCAGCGAAGATTCCAGGGCCCTTCCCTACGAGCAGTACTTC
CASEDSRALPYEQYF
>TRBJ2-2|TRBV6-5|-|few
TGTGCCAGCGTGGATACTCTAGGCACCGGGGAGCTGTTTTTT
CASVDTLGTGELFF
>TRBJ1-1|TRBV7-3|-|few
TGTGCCAGCAGCTTCTATGGGCGGGGTGCCGAAGCTTTCTTT
CASSFYGRGAEAFF
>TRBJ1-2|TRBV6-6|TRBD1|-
TGTGCCAGCAGTCTACGGGGACAGGTCTATGGCTACACCTTC
CASSLRGQVYGYTF
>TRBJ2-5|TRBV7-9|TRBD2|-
TGTGCCAGCAGCTTCGGGAGACTTGGCGGGGGGCAAGAGACCCAGTACTTC
CASSFGRLGGGQETQYF
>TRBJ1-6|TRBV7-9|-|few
TGTGCCAGCAGCTTATACGGGGGGGGAGGTTCACCCCTCCACTTT
CASSLYGGGGSPLHF
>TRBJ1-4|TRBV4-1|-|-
TGCGCCAGCAGCCAAGATCAGGGATACAATGAAAAACTGTTTTTT
CASSQDQGYNEKLFF
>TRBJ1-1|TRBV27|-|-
TGTGCCAGCAGTTTTTGGTCAGGGGACACTGAAGCTTTCTTT
CASSFWSGDTEAFF
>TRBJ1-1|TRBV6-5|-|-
TGTGCCAGCAGTTACGATGAGGGAGGCGTGAACACTGAAGCTTTCTTT
CASSYDEGGVNTEAFF
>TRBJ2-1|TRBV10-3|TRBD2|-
TGTGCCATCAGTCCTAGCGGGGGGGCGGATGAGCAGTTCTTC
CAISPSGGADEQFF
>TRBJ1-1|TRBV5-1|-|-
TGCGCCAGCAGCGACGCCCGGTCCGGGGGGGTGGCTTTCTTT
CASSDARSGGVAFF
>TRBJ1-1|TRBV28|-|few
TGTGCCAGCAGTTTAGCTGGAGGTCTCACTGAAGCTTTCTTT
CASSLAGGLTEAFF
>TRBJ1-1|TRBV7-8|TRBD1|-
TGTGCCAGCAGCCAAAACAGGGGGCGCCGGGCTTTCTTT
CASSQNRGRRAFF
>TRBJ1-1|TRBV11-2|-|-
TGTGCCAGCAGCTCCGCAGACAGAGAATACACTGAAGCTTTCTTT
CASSSADREYTEAFF
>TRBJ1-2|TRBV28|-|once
TGTGCCAGCAGTTTAAGGGGCGCAGATGGCTACACCTTC
CASSLRGADGYTF
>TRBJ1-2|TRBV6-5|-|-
TGTGCCAGCAGGCCGGGGGAGTTCTATGGCTACACCTTC
CASRPGEFYGYTF
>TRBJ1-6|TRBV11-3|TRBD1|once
TGTGCCAGCAGCCAGGGACAGGGGAATTCACCCCTCCACTTT
CASSQGQGNSPLHF
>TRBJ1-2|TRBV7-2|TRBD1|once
TGTGCCAGCAGCCCCAGGGACAGGGTGACTGGCTACACCTTC
CASSPRDRVTGYTF
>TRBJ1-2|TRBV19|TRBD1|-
TGTGCCAGTAGTGTGGACAGGGAACGCTATGGCTACACCTTC
CASSVDRERYGYTF
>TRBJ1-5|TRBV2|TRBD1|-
TGTGCCAGCCGGGACAGTAATCAGCCCCAGCATTTT
CASRDSNQPQHF
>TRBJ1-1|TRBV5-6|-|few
TGTGCCAGCAGCTTGGGTGGCAGGGTAAGGCGAACTGAAGCTTTCTTT
CASSLGGRVRRTEAFF
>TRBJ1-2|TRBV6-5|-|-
TGTGCCAGCAGTTACTTCGAGACAGGAAACTATGGCTACACCTTC
CASSYFETGNYGYTF
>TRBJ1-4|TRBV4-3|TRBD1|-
TGCGCCAGCAGCCAACCGCAGGGGGGAGCTAATGAAAAACTGTTTTTT
CASSQPQGGANEKLFF
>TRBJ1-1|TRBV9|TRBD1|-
TGTGCCAGCAGCGCTGGGACAGGAGGGACTGAAGCTTTCTTT
CASSAGTGGTEAFF
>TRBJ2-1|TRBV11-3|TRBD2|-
TGTGCCAGTAGGACTAGCGGGCCCTACAATGAGCAGTTCTTC
CASRTSGPYNEQFF